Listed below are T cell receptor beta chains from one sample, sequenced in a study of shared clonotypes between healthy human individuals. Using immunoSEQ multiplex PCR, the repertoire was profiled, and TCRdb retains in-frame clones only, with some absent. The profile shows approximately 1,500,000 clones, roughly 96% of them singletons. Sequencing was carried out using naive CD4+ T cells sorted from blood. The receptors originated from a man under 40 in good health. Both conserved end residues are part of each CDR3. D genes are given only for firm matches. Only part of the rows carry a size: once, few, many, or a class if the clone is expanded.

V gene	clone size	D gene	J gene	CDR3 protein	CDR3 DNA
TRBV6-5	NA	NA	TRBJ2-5	CASSYQFRGQETQYF	TGTGCCAGCAGTTATCAATTCAGGGGTCAAGAGACCCAGTACTTC
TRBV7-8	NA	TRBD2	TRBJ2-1	CASSLAGTNPYNEQFF	TGTGCCAGCAGCTTAGCAGGGACTAACCCCTACAATGAGCAGTTCTTC
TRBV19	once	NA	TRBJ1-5	CASSKGFNQPQHF	TGTGCCAGTAGTAAGGGATTTAATCAGCCCCAGCATTTT
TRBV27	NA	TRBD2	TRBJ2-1	CASSFRLAGKNEQFF	TGTGCCAGCAGTTTTCGGCTAGCGGGTAAAAATGAGCAGTTCTTC
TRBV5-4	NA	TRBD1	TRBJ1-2	CASSAHAGTGSYGYTF	TGTGCCAGCAGCGCACATGCCGGGACAGGGAGCTATGGCTACACCTTC
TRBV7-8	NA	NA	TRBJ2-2	CASSLAGVLGELFF	TGTGCCAGCAGCTTAGCGGGAGTTCTCGGGGAGCTGTTTTTT
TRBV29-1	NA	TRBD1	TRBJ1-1	CSVGLVGRGEPEAFF	TGCAGCGTTGGATTAGTTGGCAGGGGGGAACCTGAAGCTTTCTTT
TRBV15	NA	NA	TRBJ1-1	CATSQGLNTEAFF	TGTGCCACCAGTCAGGGGTTGAACACTGAAGCTTTCTTT
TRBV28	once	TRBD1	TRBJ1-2	CASSLGTGRRGYTF	TGTGCCAGCAGTTTAGGGACAGGGAGACGGGGCTACACCTTC
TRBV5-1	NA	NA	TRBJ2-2	CASSQTGELFF	TGCGCCAGCAGCCAGACCGGGGAGCTGTTTTTT
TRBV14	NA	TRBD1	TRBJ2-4	CASSQGPGQGGNIQYF	TGTGCCAGCAGCCAAGGGCCCGGACAGGGGGGAAACATTCAGTACTTC
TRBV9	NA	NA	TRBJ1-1	CASSEGLSTTEAFF	TGTGCCAGCAGCGAAGGCTTATCTACCACTGAAGCTTTCTTT
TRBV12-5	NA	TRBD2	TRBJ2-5	CASGLGTSSQETQYF	TGTGCTAGTGGTTTGGGGACTAGCAGTCAAGAGACCCAGTACTTC